The present entry profiles one TCR beta chain with its context. Its target is not known. Time point reported: new active TB diagnosis, blood taken before or within 7 days of starting treatment. The sample comes from a study of T cells in tuberculosis. Whole-study findings and limits: A GMM-specific repertoire classifier reached roughly 86% accuracy, AUROC about 0.87.

The CDR3 has 19 amino acids. Libraries were prepared by immunoSEQ multiplex PCR; TCRdb keeps only in-frame clonotypes and omits some of them. The sample yields over 30,000 clones, roughly nine tenths seen once. The chain is built from TRBV21-1 and TRBJ1-5; TRBD1 is the table's D call, not checked against the DNA. TRBV21-1 is an annotated pseudogene. The source of this sequence is an adult with tuberculosis. The specimen was PBMCs, collected at tuberculosis diagnosis. CDR3 loop: CASSKSGTGGPLSNQPQHF. In DNA form, the CDR3 reads TGTGCCAGCAGCAAAAGCGGGACAGGGGGACCCCTCAGCAATCAGCCCCAGCATTTT.